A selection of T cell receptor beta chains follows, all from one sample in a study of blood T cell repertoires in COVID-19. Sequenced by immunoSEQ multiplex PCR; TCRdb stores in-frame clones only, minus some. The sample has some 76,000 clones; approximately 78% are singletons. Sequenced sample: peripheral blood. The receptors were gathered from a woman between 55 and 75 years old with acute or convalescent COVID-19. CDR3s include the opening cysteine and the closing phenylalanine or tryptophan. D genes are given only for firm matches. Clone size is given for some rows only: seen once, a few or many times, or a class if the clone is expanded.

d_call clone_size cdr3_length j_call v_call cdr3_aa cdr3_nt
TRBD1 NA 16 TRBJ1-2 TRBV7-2 CASSYLGTEGSYGYTF TGTGCCAGCAGCTACCTCGGGACAGAGGGTAGTTATGGCTACACCTTC
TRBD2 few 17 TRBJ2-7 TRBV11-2 CASSRTSGLPKPYEQYF TGTGCCAGCAGCCGGACTAGCGGACTCCCCAAACCCTACGAGCAGTACTTC
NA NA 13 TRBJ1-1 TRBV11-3 CASSLGDIGEAFF TGTGCCAGCAGCTTAGGGGACATCGGTGAAGCTTTCTTT
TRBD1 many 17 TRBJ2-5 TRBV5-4 CASSPRGLGRRQETQYF TGTGCCAGCAGCCCCAGGGGGCTCGGTCGGAGACAAGAGACCCAGTACTTC
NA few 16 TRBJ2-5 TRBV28 CATSPAGLEVGETQYF TGTGCCACCTCCCCCGCGGGGTTGGAGGTAGGAGAGACCCAGTACTTC
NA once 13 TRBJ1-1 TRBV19 CASSIDAMAKAFF TGTGCCAGTAGTATAGACGCCATGGCAAAAGCTTTCTTT
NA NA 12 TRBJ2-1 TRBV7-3 CASSPVAGEQFF TGTGCCAGCAGCCCTGTCGCAGGTGAGCAGTTCTTC
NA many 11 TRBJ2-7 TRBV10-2 CASGPSYEQYF TGCGCCAGCGGCCCCTCCTACGAGCAGTACTTC
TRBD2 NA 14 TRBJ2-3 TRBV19 CASSLGDYRLAQYF TGTGCCAGTAGTCTGGGGGACTATCGGTTGGCGCAGTATTTT
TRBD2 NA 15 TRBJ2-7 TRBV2 CASKREGVEPYEQYF TGTGCCAGCAAGCGGGAAGGGGTAGAACCCTACGAGCAGTACTTC
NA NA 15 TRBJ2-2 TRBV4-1 CASSQGDTVTGELFF TGCGCCAGCAGCCAAGGGGACACCGTCACCGGGGAGCTGTTTTTT
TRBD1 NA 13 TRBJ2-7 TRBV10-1 CASSETGDYEQYF TGCGCCAGCAGTGAGACAGGGGACTACGAGCAGTACTTC
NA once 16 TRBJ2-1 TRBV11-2 CASSFSDTTFRNEQFF TGTGCCAGCAGCTTCTCGGACACTACTTTTCGGAATGAGCAGTTCTTC
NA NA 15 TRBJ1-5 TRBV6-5 CASSYSGGSNQPQHF TGTGCCAGCAGTTACTCAGGGGGTAGCAATCAGCCCCAGCATTTT
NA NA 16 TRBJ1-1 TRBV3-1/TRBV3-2 CASSQESLRGNTEAFF TGTGCCAGCAGCCAAGAATCGTTGCGTGGGAACACTGAAGCTTTCTTT
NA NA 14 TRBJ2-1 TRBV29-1 CSVDEWAGPGEQFF TGCAGCGTTGATGAGTGGGCAGGGCCGGGTGAGCAGTTCTTC
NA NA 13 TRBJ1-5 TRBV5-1 CASSLASDQPQHF TGCGCCAGCAGCTTGGCGTCGGATCAGCCCCAGCATTTT
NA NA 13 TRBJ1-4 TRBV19 CASSRGRGEKLFF TGTGCCAGTAGTAGAGGGAGGGGTGAAAAACTGTTTTTT
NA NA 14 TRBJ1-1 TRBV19 CASRWIGQGTEAFF TGTGCCAGTAGATGGATAGGGCAGGGAACTGAAGCTTTCTTT
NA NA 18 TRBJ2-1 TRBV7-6 CASSLGGAGSTPYNEQFF TGTGCCAGCAGCTTAGGAGGAGCAGGGTCGACACCTTACAATGAGCAGTTCTTC
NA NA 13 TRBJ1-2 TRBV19 CASTPQGNYGYTF TGTGCCAGTACGCCCCAGGGCAACTATGGCTACACCTTC
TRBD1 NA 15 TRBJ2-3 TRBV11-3 CASSPRDSSTDTQYF TGTGCCAGCAGCCCTCGGGACAGCAGCACAGATACGCAGTATTTT
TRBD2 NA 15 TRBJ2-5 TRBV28 CASSKLAGGRETQYF TGTGCCAGCAGTAAACTAGCGGGGGGGCGAGAGACCCAGTACTTC
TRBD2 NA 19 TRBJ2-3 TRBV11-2 CASSIFLSGGPPSTDTQYF TGTGCCAGCAGCATTTTTTTAAGCGGGGGGCCCCCTAGCACAGATACGCAGTATTTT
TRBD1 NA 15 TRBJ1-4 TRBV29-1 CSVKPAQGADEKLFF TGCAGCGTAAAACCAGCTCAGGGGGCGGATGAAAAACTGTTTTTT
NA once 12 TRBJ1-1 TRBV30 CAWRLELHEAFF TGTGCCTGGCGATTAGAGCTCCATGAAGCTTTCTTT
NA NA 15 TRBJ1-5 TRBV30 CAWSDLRGSNQPQHF TGTGCCTGGAGTGATCTTCGGGGTTCCAATCAGCCCCAGCATTTT
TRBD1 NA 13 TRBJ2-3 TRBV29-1 CSVELGGPDTQYF TGCAGCGTTGAGTTAGGGGGCCCAGATACGCAGTATTTT
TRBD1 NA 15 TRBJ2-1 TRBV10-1 CARGDRIDSYNEQFF TGCGCCAGGGGGGACAGGATAGACTCCTACAATGAGCAGTTCTTC
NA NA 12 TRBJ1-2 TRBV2 CASNLREYGYTF TGTGCCAGTAACCTCAGGGAATATGGCTACACCTTC
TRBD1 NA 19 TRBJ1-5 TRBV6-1 CASSVAGTGGFGGNQPQHF TGTGCCAGCAGTGTTGCCGGGACAGGGGGGTTCGGGGGCAATCAGCCCCAGCATTTT
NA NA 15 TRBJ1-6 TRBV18 CASSTTTADNSPLHF TGTGCCAGCTCAACAACGACAGCTGATAATTCACCCCTCCACTTT
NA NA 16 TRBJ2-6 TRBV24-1 CATSDPTGSGANVLTF TGTGCCACCAGTGACCCAACGGGTTCTGGGGCCAACGTCCTGACTTTC
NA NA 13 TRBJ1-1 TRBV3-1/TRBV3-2 CASSQERNREAFF TGTGCCAGCAGCCAAGAGCGGAACAGGGAGGCTTTCTTT
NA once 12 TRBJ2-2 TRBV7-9 CASSLITGELFF TGTGCCAGCAGCTTAATAACCGGGGAGCTGTTTTTT
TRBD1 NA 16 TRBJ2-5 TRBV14 CASSQDLAGGRETQYF TGTGCCAGCAGCCAAGATCTGGCAGGGGGCAGAGAGACCCAGTACTTC
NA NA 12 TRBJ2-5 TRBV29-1 CSVGPSEETQYF TGCAGCGTTGGGCCCTCTGAAGAGACCCAGTACTTC
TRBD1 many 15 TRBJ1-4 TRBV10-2 CASAYDGQGNEKLFF TGCGCCAGCGCATACGACGGACAGGGAAACGAAAAACTGTTTTTT
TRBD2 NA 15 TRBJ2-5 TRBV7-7 CASSLATSGQETQYF TGTGCCAGCAGCTTAGCTACTAGCGGACAAGAGACCCAGTACTTC
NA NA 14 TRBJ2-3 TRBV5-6 CASSLVSVGVMQYF TGTGCCAGCAGCTTGGTCTCTGTAGGGGTTATGCAGTATTTT
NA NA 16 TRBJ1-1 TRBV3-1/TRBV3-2 CASSQASGVLNTEAFF TGTGCCAGCAGCCAGGCTTCGGGGGTCTTGAACACTGAAGCTTTCTTT
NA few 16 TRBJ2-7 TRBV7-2 CASSLATSSSSYEQYF TGTGCCAGCAGCTTAGCCACATCCTCAAGCTCCTACGAGCAGTACTTC
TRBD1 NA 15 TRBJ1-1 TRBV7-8 CASSPNTGGGTEAFF TGTGCCAGCAGCCCGAACACAGGGGGTGGCACTGAAGCTTTCTTT
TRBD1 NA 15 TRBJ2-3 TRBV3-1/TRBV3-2 CASSQVGQGADTQYF TGTGCCAGCAGCCAAGTGGGCCAGGGGGCAGATACGCAGTATTTT